The 20 T cell receptor beta chains below were found in one sample sequenced in a study of CD8 T cells in Susac syndrome (dated by TCRdb to the late 2010s). Receptors were amplified or captured by the immunoSEQ multiplex PCR assay. RNA was extracted using the RNeasy kit, and roughly 0.5 to 1 ug of the RNA was reverse transcribed with random hexamers. TCRdb reprocessed the public reads (quality trimming at Q25 with fastp, clone calling with MiXCR) and kept in-frame beta chains. One record per CDR3 amino acid sequence lists the most common genes and DNA. This sample gives around 170,000 distinct CDR3 sequences in total; approximately 96% of them show up just once. The biggest ten clones account for around 0.096% of the sample. Material for sequencing was CD4+ T cells from PBMCs. Every receptor here comes from a human donor with Susac syndrome.

This chain uses TRBV7-2 with TRBJ2-3, with D possibly TRBD2 on 5 matching bases. V was shortened by 6 bases and J by 6 bases, with 16 bases between the two germline ends. The CDR3 contains 14 residues. The germline gives CDR1 SGHTA, CDR2 FQGNSA. CDR3 nucleotide sequence: TGTGCCAGCAGTGTGGTAGCGAATGTGGATACGCAGTATTTT. It codes for CASSVVANVDTQYF.

CDR3 loop: CASSVSGTGIFEPQHF. CDR3 nucleotide sequence: TGTGCCAGCAGCGTATCCGGGACAGGGATTTTTGAGCCCCAGCATTTT. The chain has TRBV7-2 and TRBJ1-5; 9 nucleotides line up with TRBD1. Germline loops: CDR1 SGHTA, CDR2 FQGNSA. V was clipped by 5 bases and J by 8 bases; unmatched bases: 13. There are 16 residues in the CDR3.

The chain carries TRBV29-1 and TRBJ1-1, with D possibly matching TRBD1 (6 bases). From germline, CDR1 is SQVTM and CDR2 ANQGSEA. This CDR3 is built from 12 residues. The DNA of the CDR3 is TGCAGGGGCAGTCGGACAGACACTGAAGCTTTCTTT. Translated: CRGSRTDTEAFF. Looking up the rest from reference TRBV29-1 and TRBJ1-1 gives the full variable domain: SAVISQKPSRDICQRGTSLTIQCQVDSQVTMMFWYRQQPGQSLTLIATANQGSEATYESGFVIDKFPISRPNLTFSTLTVSNMSPEDSSIYLCRGSRTDTEAFFGQGTRLTVV.

This clonotype was counted once. The J gene is TRBJ2-5, the V gene TRBV18; 8 bases match TRBD2. Germline assignment: CDR1 KGHSH and CDR2 LQKENI. Unmatched junction bases numbered 4, after V lost 3 bases and J lost 1 base. The CDR3 runs to 15 residues. The CDR3 reads CASSPTSDIQETQYF. CDR3 sequence (DNA): TGTGCCAGCTCACCGACTAGCGACATCCAAGAGACCCAGTACTTC.

The V gene is TRBV19, the J gene TRBJ2-6; D possibly corresponds to TRBD1 (6 bases). Germline V CDR1 and CDR2: LNHDA, SQIVND (reference sequence). Trimming removed 2 bases at V and 4 bases at J, with 12 bases between. This CDR3 has 16 amino acids. CDR3 residues: CASSIFGQFGANVLTF. The CDR3 region has the DNA TGTGCCAGTAGTATATTCGGACAGTTCGGGGCCAACGTCCTGACTTTC.

The CDR3 loop is CASSLTWTVNGYTF. Here the CDR3 DNA reads TGTGCCAGCAGCTTAACGTGGACGGTCAATGGCTACACCTTC. The chain couples TRBV5-6 to TRBJ1-2; no definite D call. V gave up 2 bases and J gave up 6 bases, with 14 bases separating them. The CDR3 extends over 14 amino acids. Germline CDR1 and CDR2: SGHDT and YYEEEE. The whole variable domain, filled in from reference TRBV5-6 and TRBJ1-2, reads DAGVTQSPTHLIKTRGQQVTLRCSPKSGHDTVSWYQQALGQGPQFIFQYYEEEERQRGNFPDRFSGHQFPNYSSELNVNALLLGDSALYLCASSLTWTVNGYTFGSGTRLTVV.

This chain uses TRBV5-4 with TRBJ1-2; D remains ambiguous. Trimming left V 3 bases short and J 0 bases short, with 6 bases between. This CDR3 comprises 13 residues. Per germline, CDR1 SGHNT and CDR2 YYREEE (reference sequence). The CDR3 DNA reads TGTGCCAGCAGCTCCGGGTCTAACTATGGCTACACCTTC. Protein sequence: CASSSGSNYGYTF.

This clonotype was recorded once. The V and J genes are TRBV3-1 and TRBJ2-5; 15 bases are a match to TRBD2. Trimming cost V 5 bases and J 9 bases; bases outside gene matches: 7. CDR3 length equals 15 residues. CDR1 LGHDT and CDR2 YNNKEL come from the germline V gene (reference sequence). The CDR3 DNA reads TGTGCCAGCAGCGTCGGACTAGCGGGGGGGCGGTCCCAGTACTTC. Translation: CASSVGLAGGRSQYF.

The chain recombines TRBV19 with TRBJ1-2; unclear D gene. The CDR3 consists of 14 residues. Germline CDR1 and CDR2: LNHDA and SQIVND (reference sequence). The ends were cut back, 7 bases at V and 4 bases at J, with 16 bases in the middle. In DNA, the CDR3 is TGTGCCAGTATCCCGACTGGGGATGGCTATGGCTACACCTTC. As protein: CASIPTGDGYGYTF.

J is TRBJ2-3 and V is TRBV5-4, with D tentatively TRBD2 (5 bases). CDR3 size: 17 residues. V lost 0 bases to trimming and J lost 5 bases, with 19 bases between them. The germline gives CDR1 SGHNT, CDR2 YYREEE (reference sequence). The CDR3 region has the DNA TGTGCCAGCAGCTTGGAGGCGCGTCTAGGAGGTAGAGATACGCAGTATTTT. This translates into CASSLEARLGGRDTQYF.

The V call is TRBV19, the J call TRBJ1-1; TRBD1 is a possible D gene (5 bases). V was trimmed by 3 bases and J by 1 base, leaving 9 bases between them. Germline values: CDR1 LNHDA, CDR2 SQIVND (reference sequence). CDR3 length equals 14 residues. CDR3 residues: CASSMGLQNTEAFF. The CDR3 bases are TGTGCCAGTAGTATGGGACTCCAGAACACTGAAGCTTTCTTT. Variable domain in full (rest from reference TRBV19 and TRBJ1-1): DGGITQSPKYLFRKEGQNVTLSCEQNLNHDAMYWYRQDPGQGLRLIYYSQIVNDFQKGDIAEGYSVSREKKESFPLTVTSAQKNPTAFYLCASSMGLQNTEAFFGQGTRLTVV.

The V and J genes are TRBV2 and TRBJ1-5, with 8 bases identical to TRBD1. This CDR3 is 16 amino acids long. The germline V gene has CDR1 SNHLY and CDR2 FYNNEI. J lost 6 bases, V lost 5 bases, and 12 bases had no gene match. The CDR3 bases are TGTGCCAGCAGTCAATCCAGGGGGCAAGGCACTCAGCCCCAGCATTTT. Amino acids: CASSQSRGQGTQPQHF.

The genes are TRBV5-1 and TRBJ1-2; no firm D call. The germline V gene encodes CDR1 SGHRS and CDR2 YFSETQ. The CDR3 runs to 14 residues. Trimming left V 4 bases short and J 1 base short, with 11 bases between. The chain's CDR3 is CASSLSENNYGYTF. The DNA for the CDR3 is TGCGCCAGCAGCCTCTCCGAGAATAACTATGGCTACACCTTC.

V gene TRBV6-1 combines with J gene TRBJ2-7; D may correspond to TRBD1 or TRBD2 (5 bases each). Germline V CDR1 and CDR2: MNHNS, SASEGT. V lost 9 bases, J lost 3 bases, and 12 bases lay in between. The CDR3 has 12 amino acids. The CDR3 is CASLGDLYEQYF. The CDR3 coding sequence is TGTGCCAGTTTGGGGGACCTCTACGAGCAGTACTTC.

The chain links TRBV24-1 to TRBJ1-2; D is unclear. Germline V gene sequence: CDR1 KGHDR, CDR2 SFDVKD. V lost 2 bases and J 0 bases, leaving 12 bases between the germline ends. The CDR3 totals 16 residues. CDR3 sequence (DNA): TGTGCCACCAGTGATTCCTATCCAGGTCCTAACTATGGCTACACCTTC. It translates to CATSDSYPGPNYGYTF.

CDR3 nucleotides: TGTGCCAGCAGTGAAGCGAAAGGGGCTGAAGCTTTCTTT. This translates into CASSEAKGAEAFF. V usage is TRBV2 and J usage is TRBJ1-1; weak D call: TRBD1 (5 bases). The length of the CDR3 is 13 residues. The V and J ends lost 0 bases and 6 bases respectively, with 8 bases between them. Germline values: CDR1 SNHLY, CDR2 FYNNEI.

V and J are TRBV6-5 and TRBJ1-4; weak D call: TRBD1 (6 bases). The CDR3 loop spans 14 amino acids. Per germline, CDR1 MNHEY and CDR2 SVGAGI. V was shortened by 6 bases and J by 7 bases, with 15 bases between the two germline ends. This CDR3 reads CASRRGAGGEKLFF. The CDR3 DNA reads TGTGCCAGCAGGCGGGGGGCTGGGGGTGAAAAACTGTTTTTT.

This rearrangement joins TRBV9 to TRBJ1-5; D is perhaps TRBD1 (5 bases). This CDR3 is built from 15 residues. V was shortened by 1 base and J by 0 bases, with 8 bases between the two germline ends. Germline CDR1 reads SGDLS; CDR2 reads YYNGEE. CDR3 bases: TGTGCCAGCAGCGTAACAGGCTATAGCAATCAGCCCCAGCATTTT. As protein: CASSVTGYSNQPQHF.

This chain uses TRBV4-3 with TRBJ2-1; D is unresolved. Germline assignment: CDR1 LGHNA and CDR2 YSLEER. V was cut by 0 bases and J by 1 base, with 7 bases left in between. The CDR3 is 15 residues long. CDR3 nucleotides: TGCGCCAGCAGCCAAGATTCGGTTTCCTACAATGAGCAGTTCTTC. This gives the protein CASSQDSVSYNEQFF.

This clonotype was seen only a few times. This chain uses TRBV4-1 with TRBJ2-5; D not certain. The CDR3 is 16 amino acids. Trimming took off 0 bases at V and 2 bases at J, with 13 bases between the two ends. Germline V gene data show CDR1 as MGHRA and CDR2 as YSYEKL. CDR3 protein: CASSQDSATGQETQYF. The CDR3 DNA follows: TGCGCCAGCAGCCAAGATTCGGCAACTGGTCAAGAGACCCAGTACTTC.